What follows are 19 T cell receptor beta chains derived from one specimen sequenced in a study of cytomegalovirus exposure and HLA in healthy donors. PCR used 60 Vbeta primers and 13 Jbeta primers. Generated by immunoSEQ multiplex PCR, the TCRdb table keeps only in-frame clones and is missing some. The sample has 100,000 to 120,000 clones, approximately 78% seen once; the top ten hold approximately 1.3%. Sequencing used PBMCs. The receptors were sampled from a woman in her 30s in good health and CMV-seronegative.

The chain is built from TRBV14 and TRBJ2-7; 7 bases agree with TRBD2. The CDR3 has 14 amino acids. The J segment lost 5 bases and the V segment lost 7 bases, leaving 11 bases of the junction unmatched. Germline assignment: CDR1 SGHDN and CDR2 FVKESK. The CDR3 DNA is TGTGCCAGCAATTTTGGCGGGGGACTGAACGAGCAGTACTTC. Protein sequence: CASNFGGGLNEQYF.

The V and J genes are TRBV6-6 and TRBJ2-7, with 8 bases lining up with TRBD2. Germline values: CDR1 MNHNY, CDR2 SVGAGI (reference sequence). CDR3 length equals 16 residues. The ends lost 5 bases at V and 0 bases at J; junction bases unmatched: 9. CDR3 DNA: TGTGCCAGCAGTACCCAGCCGGGACTAGACTCCTACGAGCAGTACTTC. It encodes CASSTQPGLDSYEQYF.

The chain employs TRBV7-6 and TRBJ2-2; TRBD1 might be the D (6 bases). V was clipped by 5 bases and J by 5 bases, with 12 bases between them. Germline V gene lookup returns CDR1 SGHVS and CDR2 FNYEAQ. The CDR3 loop spans 14 amino acids. CDR3 amino acids: CASSLIGGTGELFF. The CDR3 DNA follows: TGTGCCAGCAGCCTAATAGGGGGTACCGGGGAGCTGTTTTTT.

The chain employs TRBV21-1 and TRBJ2-6; the DNA was not used to check the table's D call, TRBD2. TRBV21-1 counts as a pseudogene. The CDR3 extends over 17 amino acids. Here the CDR3 DNA reads TGTGCCAGCACCTGGGAGGGGACCCTTTCCGGGGCCAACGTCCTGACTTTC. Its protein product is CASTWEGTLSGANVLTF.

In its sample, this clone was seen a few times. The chain carries TRBV5-1 and TRBJ2-7; perhaps TRBD1 as D (6 bases). V was cut by 6 bases and J by 3 bases, with 16 bases left in between. Germline V lookup: CDR1 SGHRS, CDR2 YFSETQ. The CDR3 totals 14 residues. DNA of the CDR3: TGCGCCAGCAATTACGGGACAAGTAACTACGAGCAGTACTTC. Encoded protein: CASNYGTSNYEQYF.

This chain uses TRBV30 with TRBJ1-4; weak D call: TRBD1 (5 bases). The germline gives CDR1 GTSNPN, CDR2 SVGIG (reference sequence). With 6 bases removed from V and 7 bases from J, the gap between germline ends came to 18 bases. This CDR3 region has 14 residues. CDR3 in DNA: TGTGCCTGCCGGTCGTGGCAGGGAGGTGAAAAACTGTTTTTT. It translates to CACRSWQGGEKLFF.

To note about this clone: Mismatch with germline at one junction end may stem from a read error. The rearrangement links TRBV7-7 to TRBJ2-7; possibly TRBD1 for D (5 bases). The length of the CDR3 is 15 residues. Germline CDR1 SSHAT, CDR2 FNYEAQ (reference sequence). Written as DNA, the CDR3 is TGTGCCAGCAGCCCTAAGGCAGGGTCATCCTCCGAGCAGTACTTC. Translated, it gives CASSPKAGSSSEQYF.

The V and J genes are TRBV5-6 and TRBJ1-6; 7 bases are shared with TRBD1. V lost 2 bases and J lost 8; bases outside the gene matches: 4. The CDR3 consists of 14 residues. Germline loops: CDR1 SGHDT, CDR2 YYEEEE. CDR3 DNA: TGTGCCAGCAGCTTAAACAGGGGTGATTCACCCCTCCACTTT. Encoded protein: CASSLNRGDSPLHF.

The rearrangement links TRBV30 to TRBJ1-5, with TRBD1 as a possible D gene (5 bases). The CDR3 totals 15 residues. Looked up from germline, CDR1 is GTSNPN and CDR2 is SVGIG (reference sequence). V lost 2 bases, J lost 2 bases, and 13 bases lay in between. The CDR3 DNA reads as TGTGCCTGGAGTATAAGGGGAGGGGGCAATCAGCCCCAGCATTTT. Translation gives CAWSIRGGGNQPQHF.

In its sample, this clone was seen a few times. V gene TRBV20-1 combines with J gene TRBJ1-2; a possible D gene is TRBD1 (5 bases). The CDR3 contains 11 residues. Trimming took off 3 bases at V and 4 bases at J, with 6 bases between the two ends. The germline gives CDR1 DFQATT, CDR2 SNEGSKA (reference sequence). This CDR3 is CSASRGYGYTF. The CDR3 nucleotides read TGCAGTGCTAGTAGGGGCTATGGCTACACCTTC.

The chain employs TRBV9 and TRBJ2-1, with TRBD2 identical over 8 bases. The CDR3 contains 16 residues. The junction had 12 bases not matched to a gene; V was cut back by 2 bases and J by 8 bases. Germline assignment: CDR1 SGDLS and CDR2 YYNGEE. The CDR3 loop reads CASSVRDVAGGHEQFF. The CDR3 region has the DNA TGTGCCAGCAGCGTTCGGGACGTCGCGGGGGGACATGAGCAGTTCTTC.

V usage is TRBV4-3 and J usage is TRBJ2-2, with TRBD2 matching over 12 bases. Losses at the gene ends were 4 bases for V and 3 bases for J; bases not matched to a gene: 3. CDR1 is LGHNA and CDR2 is YSLEER in the germline V gene. The CDR3 is 16 residues long. The CDR3 reads CASSRRLAGDTGELFF. In DNA, the CDR3 is TGCGCCAGCAGCCGACGACTAGCGGGAGACACCGGGGAGCTGTTTTTT.

This chain connects TRBV25-1 to TRBJ2-3, with TRBD2 matching over 8 bases. The CDR3 runs 16 residues. The V gene's germline CDR1 is MGHDK and CDR2 SYGVNS. With V trimmed by 0 bases and J by 1 base, 3 bases remained unmatched. In DNA form, the CDR3 reads TGTGCCAGCAGTGAATATGAGACTAGCGGCACAGATACGCAGTATTTT. The encoded protein is CASSEYETSGTDTQYF.

In this sample, this clone turned up a few times. The J gene is TRBJ2-5, the V gene TRBV5-1, with D possibly being TRBD1 (5 bases). Trimming pared 0 bases from V and 5 bases from J, leaving 8 bases between. This CDR3 comprises 13 residues. In germline, CDR1 is SGHRS, CDR2 YFSETQ. CDR3 residues: CASSLAGMETQYF. In DNA form, the CDR3 reads TGCGCCAGCAGCTTGGCAGGGATGGAGACCCAGTACTTC.

The chain uses TRBV6-4 and TRBJ2-1; 11 nucleotides line up with TRBD2. The CDR3 covers 15 residues. J was trimmed by 2 bases and V by 6 bases; bases with no gene match: 3. The germline CDR1 and CDR2 sequences are MRHNA and SNTAGT. This CDR3 reads CASRPTSGTYNEQFF. CDR3 bases: TGTGCCAGCAGACCGACTAGCGGGACCTACAATGAGCAGTTCTTC.

The chain has TRBV7-7 and TRBJ2-2; D remains ambiguous. This CDR3 spans 14 amino acids. Trimming stripped 3 bases from V and 1 base from J, with 6 bases between. Germline V gene sequence: CDR1 SSHAT, CDR2 FNYEAQ (reference sequence). The CDR3 DNA reads TGTGCCAGCAGCTTGGAGCAGAACACCGGGGAGCTGTTTTTT. Protein: CASSLEQNTGELFF. Combining the CDR3 with reference TRBV7-7 and TRBJ2-2 gives the whole variable domain GAGVSQSPRYKVTKRGQDVTLRCDPISSHATLYWYQQALGQGPEFLTYFNYEAQPDKSGLPSDRFSAERPEGSISTLTIQRTEQRDSAMYRCASSLEQNTGELFFGEGSRLTVL.

The chain combines TRBV4-1 with TRBJ2-4; 7 bases are shared with TRBD2. Trimming at V came to 1 base and at J to 0 bases, leaving 6 bases not matched to a gene. The CDR3 spans 17 residues. The germline CDR1 and CDR2 sequences are MGHRA and YSYEKL. The CDR3 DNA is TGCGCCAGCAGCCAAGGCTTTGGGGGGGTAGCCAAAAACATTCAGTACTTC. It translates to CASSQGFGGVAKNIQYF.

This clone was recorded once. The chain joins TRBV7-9 to TRBJ2-7; TRBD1 might be the D (5 bases). The CDR3 has 16 residues. Trimming removed 5 bases at V and 4 bases at J, with 21 bases between. Germline loops: CDR1 SEHNR, CDR2 FQNEAQ (reference sequence). The CDR3 nucleotides read TGTGCCAGCAGCCCTCAACCAACAGGTTCCGGTTACGAGCAGTACTTC. It is translated as CASSPQPTGSGYEQYF.

This chain uses TRBV19 with TRBJ1-2, with D possibly being TRBD1 (5 bases). The germline V and J ends were trimmed by 5 bases and 4 bases, with 17 bases remaining between them. This CDR3 is 15 amino acids long. Germline V gene lookup returns CDR1 LNHDA and CDR2 SQIVND (reference sequence). The CDR3 region is CASSPPGRVSYGYTF. CDR3 in DNA: TGTGCCAGTAGTCCCCCAGGGAGGGTCTCCTATGGCTACACCTTC. Based on the CDR3 plus reference TRBV19 and TRBJ1-2, the full variable domain is DGGITQSPKYLFRKEGQNVTLSCEQNLNHDAMYWYRQDPGQGLRLIYYSQIVNDFQKGDIAEGYSVSREKKESFPLTVTSAQKNPTAFYLCASSPPGRVSYGYTFGSGTRLTVV.